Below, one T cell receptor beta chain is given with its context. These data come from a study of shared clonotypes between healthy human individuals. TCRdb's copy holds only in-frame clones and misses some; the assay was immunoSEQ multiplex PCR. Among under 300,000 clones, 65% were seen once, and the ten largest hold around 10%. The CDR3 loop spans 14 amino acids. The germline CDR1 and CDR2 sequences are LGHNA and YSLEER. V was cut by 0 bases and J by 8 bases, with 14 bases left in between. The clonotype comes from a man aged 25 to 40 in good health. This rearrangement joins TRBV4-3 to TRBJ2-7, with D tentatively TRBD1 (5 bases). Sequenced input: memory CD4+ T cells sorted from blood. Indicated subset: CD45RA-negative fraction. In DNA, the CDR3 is TGCGCCAGCAGCCAAGATAGGGGCCCCCGGCAGCAGTACTTC. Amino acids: CASSQDRGPRQQYF.